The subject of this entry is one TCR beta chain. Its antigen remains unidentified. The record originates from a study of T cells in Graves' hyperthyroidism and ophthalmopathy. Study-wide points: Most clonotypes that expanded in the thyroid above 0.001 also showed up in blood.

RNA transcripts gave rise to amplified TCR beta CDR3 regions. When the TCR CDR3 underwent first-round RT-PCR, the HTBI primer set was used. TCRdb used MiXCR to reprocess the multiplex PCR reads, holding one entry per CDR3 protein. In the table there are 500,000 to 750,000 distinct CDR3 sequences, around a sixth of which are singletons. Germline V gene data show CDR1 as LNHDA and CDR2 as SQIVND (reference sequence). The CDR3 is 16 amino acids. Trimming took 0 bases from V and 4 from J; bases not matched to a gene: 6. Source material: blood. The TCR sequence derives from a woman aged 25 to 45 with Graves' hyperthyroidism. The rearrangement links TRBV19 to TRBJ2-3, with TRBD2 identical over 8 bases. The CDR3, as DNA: TGTGCCAGTAGTATAGAGAAAGCGGGAGCAGCAGATACGCAGTATTTT. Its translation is CASSIEKAGAADTQYF.